Presented here are 12 T cell receptor beta chains from one specimen sequenced in a study of beta chain features in type 1 diabetes. Sequencing targeted expressed TCRB transcripts, as all isolated RNA had been reverse transcribed. The protocol was immunoSEQ multiplex PCR, while the TCRdb copy is restricted to in-frame clones and leaves out a portion. The sample lists about 470,000 clones, around 28% occurring once. Source material: naive CD4+ T cells from blood. These receptors were collected from a man younger than 30 in good health.

V usage is TRBV21-1 and J usage is TRBJ2-7; the table's D call of TRBD1 was not tested on the DNA. TRBV21-1 is a pseudogene. The CDR3 has 14 amino acids. CDR3 nucleotides: TGTGCCAGCAGCATCCGGGACAGATTATACGAGCAGTACTTC. This gives the protein CASSIRDRLYEQYF.

This clone was observed a handful of times. The V and J genes are TRBV7-9 and TRBJ2-7; tentatively, D is TRBD2 (5 bases). V was clipped by 4 bases and J by 1 base, with 11 bases between them. In germline, CDR1 is SEHNR, CDR2 FQNEAQ (reference sequence). There are 14 residues in the CDR3. CDR3 sequence reads: CASSSLSGSYEQYF. DNA of the CDR3: TGTGCCAGCAGCTCCCTGAGCGGTTCCTACGAGCAGTACTTC.

The sample holds a few counts of this clone. J is TRBJ1-4 and V is TRBV5-4; no clear D gene. Germline-derived CDR1 and CDR2 are SGHNT and YYREEE (reference sequence). The CDR3 totals 12 residues. V dropped 0 bases and J dropped 7 bases, with 4 bases sitting between them. CDR3 nucleotide sequence: TGTGCCAGCAGCTTGGTTGGTGAAAAACTGTTTTTT. Translating it yields CASSLVGEKLFF.

In regard to this clone: Other nucleotide sequences in the sample specify the same CDR3. The chain employs TRBV7-2 and TRBJ2-1, with 13 bases matching TRBD2. CDR3 size: 15 residues. V lost 3 bases and J lost 6; bases outside the gene matches: 2. Germline V lookup: CDR1 SGHTA, CDR2 FQGNSA. The CDR3 sequence: CASSLTSGRSNEQFF. As DNA, the CDR3 is TGTGCCAGCAGCTTGACTAGCGGGAGGAGCAATGAGCAGTTCTTC.

J is TRBJ2-5 and V is TRBV7-2; tentative D call: TRBD2 (5 bases). Germline CDR1 SGHTA, CDR2 FQGNSA. V was trimmed by 1 base and J by 0 bases, leaving 9 bases between them. This CDR3 spans 15 amino acids. The CDR3 region is CASSLVRGNQETQYF. The CDR3 nucleotides are TGTGCCAGCAGCTTAGTTCGAGGGAACCAAGAGACCCAGTACTTC.

J is TRBJ2-7 and V is TRBV7-6; D not certain. Deletions cut 5 bases from V and 5 bases from J, with 10 bases between. Germline V gene data show CDR1 as SGHVS and CDR2 as FNYEAQ. The CDR3 is made up of 12 amino acids. CDR3 region: CASSLNPHEQYF. CDR3 nucleotide sequence: TGTGCCAGCAGCCTAAATCCCCACGAGCAGTACTTC.

This clone was seen more than once but under ten times. The chain carries TRBV9 and TRBJ2-1; TRBD2 matches 7 bases. J lost 5 bases, V lost 4 bases, and 15 bases had no gene match. Germline CDR1 and CDR2: SGDLS and YYNGEE. This CDR3 comprises 17 residues. The chain's CDR3 is CASSFPRGGGPHNEQFF. The CDR3 bases are TGTGCCAGCAGCTTCCCCCGTGGGGGAGGGCCCCACAATGAGCAGTTCTTC. The complete variable domain, with remaining parts taken from reference TRBV9 and TRBJ2-1, reads DSGVTQTPKHLITATGQRVTLRCSPRSGDLSVYWYQQSLDQGLQFLIQYYNGEERAKGNILERFSAQQFPDLHSELNLSSLELGDSALYFCASSFPRGGGPHNEQFFGPGTRLTVL.

The gene calls are TRBV29-1 and TRBJ2-3; TRBD2 aligns across 8 bases. CDR3 length: 13 residues. The V gene end was trimmed by 5 bases and the J gene end by 3 bases; junction bases not matched to a gene: 4. The germline CDR1 and CDR2 sequences are SQVTM and ANQGSEA. The CDR3 DNA reads TGCAGCGTTAGCGGGAGTCGTACAGATACGCAGTATTTT. This gives the protein CSVSGSRTDTQYF.

This sequence joins TRBV9 and TRBJ2-1; possible D gene TRBD1, 6 bases. The CDR3 is made up of 16 amino acids. Trimming removed 4 bases at V and 2 bases at J, with 16 bases between. Germline CDR1 SGDLS, CDR2 YYNGEE. The CDR3 DNA reads as TGTGCCAGCAGCCCACAACAGGGTAGCGCCTACAATGAGCAGTTCTTC. Translation: CASSPQQGSAYNEQFF.

This clone appeared a few times. V and J are TRBV25-1 and TRBJ1-2, with a weak D call TRBD1 (5 bases). Germline CDR1 and CDR2: MGHDK and SYGVNS. V was clipped by 3 bases and J by 8 bases, with 16 bases between them. CDR3 size: 14 residues. CDR3 sequence reads: CASSDSGSGRGYTF. The CDR3 region has the DNA TGTGCCAGCAGTGATTCAGGGTCGGGACGCGGCTACACCTTC.

This clone has just a few counts. This sequence joins TRBV7-9 and TRBJ1-5, with 7 bases identical to TRBD1. The germline gives CDR1 SEHNR, CDR2 FQNEAQ (reference sequence). The V segment lost 0 bases and the J segment 2 bases; nucleotides outside the gene matches: 1. The CDR3 has 15 residues. The CDR3 DNA sequence: TGTGCCAGCAGCTTAGCCGGGACAGGCAATCAGCCCCAGCATTTT. Residues: CASSLAGTGNQPQHF. Looking up the rest from reference TRBV7-9 and TRBJ1-5 gives the full variable domain: DTGVSQNPRHKITKRGQNVTFRCDPISEHNRLYWYRQTLGQGPEFLTYFQNEAQLEKSRLLSDRFSAERPKGSFSTLEIQRTEQGDSAMYLCASSLAGTGNQPQHFGDGTRLSIL.

This clone turned up a few times. The identical CDR3 is also encoded by other nucleotide sequences in the sample. The rearrangement uses TRBV29-1 and TRBJ1-2; 9 nucleotides align to TRBD1. V shed 6 bases and J 5 bases; nucleotides not matched to a gene: 4. This CDR3 contains 12 residues. Per germline, CDR1 SQVTM and CDR2 ANQGSEA. CDR3 nucleotide sequence: TGCAGCGTCTCTGGACAGGGGTATGGCTACACCTTC. Residues: CSVSGQGYGYTF.